This T cell receptor (beta chain) was profiled in a study of blood T cells in healthy people across ages (dated by TCRdb to between 2014 and 2017). About the investigation overall: In model experiments, template switching captured roughly one uniquely barcoded TCR beta cDNA molecule for every two T cells. To track age-related changes in TCR beta repertoire diversity, the study relied on deep sequencing normalized with unique cDNA molecular identifiers. The donors were divided into four age groups: young (average around 15 years), middle-aged (roughly 42), aged (approximately 62) and long-lived (roughly 82). To avoid experimental bias, donors of different ages were randomly spread across the sequencing lanes. The study analyzed two additional independent replicas of 1 million unique cDNA reads from the same blood draw for two donors, one aged 18 to 30 and one aged 80 or older. Overall study results and their limits: Donor CMV infection status was unknown, potentially confounding age-related changes in expanded clonotypes. Observed TCR beta diversity correlated strongly with the percentage of naive T cells measured by flow cytometry. Total diversity estimates from one million sequenced T cells were considered lower bounds and underestimates. Compared with the aged group, the long-lived group had more naive CD4+ T cells, fewer expanded clones and increased TCR diversity, a pattern suggesting age selection. Since profiling was done on bulk unsorted PBMCs, naive and antigen-experienced compartments could not be conclusively compared. Observed TCR beta diversity per million T cells fell roughly linearly with age, and a significant reduction was already apparent by age roughly 40.

The method behind the library was 5' RACE. The data were produced on an Illumina HiSeq 2500. A second PCR of roughly 7 to 11 cycles was performed with a sample-barcoded 5' primer and a J-beta primer mix. A template-switch 5' adaptor carrying 12 random nucleotides introduced a unique molecular identifier onto each TCR beta cDNA molecule. At least 2.5 million CDR3-containing paired-end reads were obtained from each sample. The Mint cDNA synthesis kit, primed by a TRBC-specific oligonucleotide, was used to synthesize first-strand cDNA from all RNA. After uracil-DNA glycosylase treatment, a first 18-cycle PCR used universal primers M1SS and BC2_uni_R on all cDNA. As for the original processing: Normalization of each sample was performed by random selection of 1 million high-quality reads, each carrying a distinct molecular identifier. Instead of being binned into consensus sequences, reads that shared molecular identifiers were thrown out. MiTCR, run with a Q25 quality threshold and the strictest error-elimination algorithm, handled CDR3 identification, clonotype clustering and error correction. A nonparametric unseen species model with Euler transformation was used to estimate a lower bound on total TCR beta diversity. The public sequencing data were trimmed at Q25 with fastp and processed into clonotypes with MiXCR by TCRdb, which kept only in-frame beta chains. Every distinct CDR3 protein forms one entry, paired with its most common genes and DNA. The V and J calls follow TCRdb's processing rather than the paper's. The table for this sample lists roughly 500,000 distinct CDR3 sequences; 25% to 30% of them were counted only once. Clones ranked in the top ten supply 15% to 20% of the sample.

Donors were a few dozen systemically healthy Caucasian individuals from Russia aged roughly 6 to 90 years. About 9.8 milliliters of peripheral blood were drawn from each donor into EDTA-treated Vacutainer tubes. PBMCs were isolated by Ficoll-Paque density-gradient centrifugation, with at least 6.5 million obtained per sample. Trizol reagent was used to extract total RNA from the PBMCs, yielding at least 5.5 micrograms per sample. The percentages of naive CD45RAhigh/CD27high T cells were determined by flow cytometry on a PBMC aliquot from every donor. The CDR3 has 13 amino acids, counting the end cysteine and phenylalanine. Of the read, only the CDR3 DNA is kept; its 39 bases are in frame from base 1. The V end gives up 0 bases and the J end 12 bases, leaving 7 bases in the junction not matched to a gene. CDR1 and CDR2 (LGHDT, YNNKEL) derive from the germline V gene (reference sequence). As regards this clonotype: Its target antigen remains unknown. No much larger clonotype is one base removed from it; base qualities were not supplied.

The source is a woman between 70 and 85 years old in good health. The V and J genes are TRBV3-1 and TRBJ2-5, and TRBD1 aligns with 7 junction nucleotides. Sequencing was performed on blood. The DNA is TGTGCCAGCAGCCAAGACGGTAGGGGGCAAAAGTACTTC. This translates into CASSQDGRGQKYF.